This TCR beta chain was observed in a study of OX40 agonist ivuxolimab in advanced cancers. Study-wide context: Ivuxolimab was administered intravenously to patients at 0.01 to 10 mg/kg every 2 weeks. Patients with hepatocellular carcinoma, melanoma, renal cell or head and neck cancer made up the dose-escalation patients. Notes on the study in general: The specificity for antigen of the expanded peripheral T cells was not determined. Among the least clonally expanded were partial responders at 0.1-3.0 mg/kg.

The CDR3 runs 12 residues. The germline gives CDR1 WSHSY, CDR2 SAAADI. Trimming took off 2 bases at V and 11 bases at J, with 10 bases between the two ends. Comment on this clone: The antigen is undetermined.

Generated by immunoSEQ multiplex PCR, the TCRdb table keeps only in-frame clones and is missing some. The repertoire holds tens of thousands of clones, with roughly 84% as singletons. Sample: CD4+ or CD8+ T cells sorted from blood, taken in a trial of the OX40 agonist ivuxolimab. This sequence was found in an adult with an advanced solid tumor such as melanoma, head and neck, liver or kidney cancer. V is TRBV10-2 and J is TRBJ2-4; D not certain. CDR3 sequence (DNA): TGCGCCAGCAGTGAGGTATTACGGGTTCAGTACTTC. Its translation: CASSEVLRVQYF.